This TCR beta chain came from a study of OX40 agonist ivuxolimab in advanced cancers. With regard to this clone: Its antigen is unknown.

Whole-study findings and limits: Which antigen the expanded peripheral T cells recognized is unknown. Dosing at 0.1 to 3.0 mg/kg was accompanied by clonal expansion of CD4+ and CD8+ blood T cells by week 6.

Germline loops: CDR1 SGHTA, CDR2 FQGNSA. The trim removed 1 base at V and 5 bases at J, leaving 9 bases unmatched. The CDR3 is made up of 16 amino acids. The assay was immunoSEQ multiplex PCR, and TCRdb's table has in-frame clones only and misses some. This sample has roughly 86,000 clones, with about 86% found just once. The genes are TRBV7-2 and TRBJ2-5, with TRBD1 matching over 8 bases. The TCR sequence derives from an adult with an advanced solid tumor such as melanoma, head and neck, liver or kidney cancer. The sequenced sample was CD4+ or CD8+ T cells sorted from blood, obtained in a trial of the OX40 agonist ivuxolimab. For the CDR3, the DNA is TGTGCCAGCAGCTTAGTCCCTAACAGGGGGTATGAGACCCAGTACTTC. It yields the protein CASSLVPNRGYETQYF.